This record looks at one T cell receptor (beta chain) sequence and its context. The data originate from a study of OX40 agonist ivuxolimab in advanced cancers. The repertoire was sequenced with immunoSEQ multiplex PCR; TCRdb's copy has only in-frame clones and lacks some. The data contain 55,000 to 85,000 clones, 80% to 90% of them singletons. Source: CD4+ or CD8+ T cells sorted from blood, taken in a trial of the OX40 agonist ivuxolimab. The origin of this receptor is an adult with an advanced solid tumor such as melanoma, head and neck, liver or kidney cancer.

In DNA form, the CDR3 reads TGTGCCAGCAGCTTGTTTTCCTCCACTGTTGGGTTCAATGGCTACACCTTC. It specifies CASSLFSSTVGFNGYTF. The chain couples TRBV5-6 to TRBJ1-2; D is undetermined. Germline loops: CDR1 SGHDT, CDR2 YYEEEE. Trimming removed 1 base from V and 6 bases from J, with 22 bases in between. This CDR3 is 17 amino acids long. Full variable domain (rest looked up from reference TRBV5-6 and TRBJ1-2): DAGVTQSPTHLIKTRGQQVTLRCSPKSGHDTVSWYQQALGQGPQFIFQYYEEEERQRGNFPDRFSGHQFPNYSSELNVNALLLGDSALYLCASSLFSSTVGFNGYTFGSGTRLTVV.